This TCR beta chain was obtained from a study of regulatory T cells in long-lasting Graves disease. On the study more broadly: Persistent Graves' disease denoted over 5 years of antithyroid drugs plus positive TSH receptor antibodies. Study results and caveats: Researchers reported studying only peripheral blood, not thyroid tissue.

Regarding time point: persistent/refractory GD, antithyroid drugs over 5 years with positive TRAb. RNA extracted from PBMCs served as the sequencing template. This clonotype was seen more than once but under ten times. No antigen is known for it. This CDR3 is 12 amino acids long. Germline V gene data show CDR1 as GTSNPN and CDR2 as SVGIG (reference sequence). V lost 2 bases and J lost 2, with 6 bases in between. The TCR beta library used iRepertoire HTBI primers with Arm-PCR amplification of CDR3. TCRdb redid the calling of the multiplex PCR reads with MiXCR, one entry per CDR3 protein. The table records around 450,000 distinct CDR3 sequences, 20% to 25% of them present only once.

This chain uses TRBV30 with TRBJ2-5; D ambiguous. The sample was peripheral blood mononuclear cells (PBMCs), taken when the disease was refractory, from a patient treated with antithyroid drugs. The sequence derives from a female donor with Graves disease. In DNA, the CDR3 is TGTGCCTGGAGTCTAGGACAAGAGACCCAGTACTTC. Protein sequence: CAWSLGQETQYF.